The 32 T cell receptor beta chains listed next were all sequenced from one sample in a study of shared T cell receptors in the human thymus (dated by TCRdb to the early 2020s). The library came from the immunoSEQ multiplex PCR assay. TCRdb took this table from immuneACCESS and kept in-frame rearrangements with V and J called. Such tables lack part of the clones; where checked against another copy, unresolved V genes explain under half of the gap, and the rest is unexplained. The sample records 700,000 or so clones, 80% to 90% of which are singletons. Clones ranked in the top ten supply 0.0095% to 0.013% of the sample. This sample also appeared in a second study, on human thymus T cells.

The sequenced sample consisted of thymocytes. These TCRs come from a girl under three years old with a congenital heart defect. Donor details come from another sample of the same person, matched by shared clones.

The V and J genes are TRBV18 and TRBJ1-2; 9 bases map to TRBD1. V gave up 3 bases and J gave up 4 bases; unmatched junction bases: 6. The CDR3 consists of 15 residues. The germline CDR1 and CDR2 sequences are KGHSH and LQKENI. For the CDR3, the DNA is TGTGCCAGCTCACCTCAACAGGGGGCCGTCTATGGCTACACCTTC. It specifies CASSPQQGAVYGYTF.

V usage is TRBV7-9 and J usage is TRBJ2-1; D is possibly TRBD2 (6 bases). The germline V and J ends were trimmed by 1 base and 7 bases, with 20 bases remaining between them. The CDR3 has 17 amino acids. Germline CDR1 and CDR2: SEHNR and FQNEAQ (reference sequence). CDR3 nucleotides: TGTGCCAGCAGCTTAGGTGGGTTGCGGGGACGAGGAAATGAGCAGTTCTTC. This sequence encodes CASSLGGLRGRGNEQFF.

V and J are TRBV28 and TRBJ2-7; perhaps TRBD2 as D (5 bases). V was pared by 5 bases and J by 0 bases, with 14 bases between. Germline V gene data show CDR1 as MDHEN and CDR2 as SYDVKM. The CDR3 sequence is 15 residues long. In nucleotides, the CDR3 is TGTGCCAGCAGTGCTAAAGCGGAGAGCTCCTACGAGCAGTACTTC. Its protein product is CASSAKAESSYEQYF.

CDR3 nucleotide sequence: TGTGCCAGCAGGACAGGCTCTAATTCACCCCTCCACTTT. It specifies CASRTGSNSPLHF. The rearrangement links TRBV6-1 to TRBJ1-6; a possible D gene is TRBD1 (6 bases). The CDR3 has 13 amino acids. In germline, CDR1 is MNHNS, CDR2 SASEGT. V lost 6 bases and J 6 bases, leaving 9 bases between the germline ends.

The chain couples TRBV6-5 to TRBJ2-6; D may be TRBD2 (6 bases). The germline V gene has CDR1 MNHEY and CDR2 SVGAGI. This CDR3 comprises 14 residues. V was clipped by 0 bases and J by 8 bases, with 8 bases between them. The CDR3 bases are TGTGCCAGCAGTTACTCAGGAGGGTCCAACGTCCTGACTTTC. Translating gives CASSYSGGSNVLTF.

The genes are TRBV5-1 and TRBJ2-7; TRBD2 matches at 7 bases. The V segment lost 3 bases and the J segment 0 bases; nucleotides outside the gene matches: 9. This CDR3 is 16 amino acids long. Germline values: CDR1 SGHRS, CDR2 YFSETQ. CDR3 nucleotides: TGCGCCAGCAGCTCCCGGCCGCGGGAGAGCTCCTACGAGCAGTACTTC. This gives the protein CASSSRPRESSYEQYF.

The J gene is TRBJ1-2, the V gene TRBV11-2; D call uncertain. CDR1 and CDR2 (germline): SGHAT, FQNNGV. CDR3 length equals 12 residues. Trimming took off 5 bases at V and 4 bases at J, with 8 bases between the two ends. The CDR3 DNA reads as TGTGCCAGCAGCCCCGGAGGCTATGGCTACACCTTC. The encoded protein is CASSPGGYGYTF.

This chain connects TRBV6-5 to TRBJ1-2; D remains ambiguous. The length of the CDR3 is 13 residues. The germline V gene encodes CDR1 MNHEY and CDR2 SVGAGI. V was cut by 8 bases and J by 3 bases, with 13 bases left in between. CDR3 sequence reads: CASGFREYYGYTF. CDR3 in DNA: TGTGCCAGCGGATTCCGGGAGTACTATGGCTACACCTTC.

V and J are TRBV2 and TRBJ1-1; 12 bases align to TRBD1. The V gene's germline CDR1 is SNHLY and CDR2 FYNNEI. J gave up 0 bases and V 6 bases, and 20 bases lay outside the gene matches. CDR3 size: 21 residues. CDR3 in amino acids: CASRKGMWPGQGALMNTEAFF. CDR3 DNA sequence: TGTGCCAGCAGGAAGGGGATGTGGCCGGGACAGGGGGCCTTAATGAACACTGAAGCTTTCTTT.

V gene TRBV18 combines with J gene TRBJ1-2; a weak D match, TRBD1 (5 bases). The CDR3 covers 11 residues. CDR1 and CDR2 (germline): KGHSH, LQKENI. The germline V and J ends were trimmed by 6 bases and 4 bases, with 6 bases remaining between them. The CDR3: CASSDTYGYTF. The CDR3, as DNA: TGTGCCAGCTCGGACACCTATGGCTACACCTTC.

CDR3 region: CASSPNWGSTGEYF. CDR3 nucleotides: TGTGCCAGCAGCCCCAATTGGGGATCGACAGGGGAGTACTTC. The chain recombines TRBV6-6 with TRBJ2-7, with 8 bases fitting TRBD1. This CDR3 is 14 amino acids long. Germline loops: CDR1 MNHNY, CDR2 SVGAGI (reference sequence). Unmatched junction bases numbered 15, after V lost 6 bases and J lost 11 bases.

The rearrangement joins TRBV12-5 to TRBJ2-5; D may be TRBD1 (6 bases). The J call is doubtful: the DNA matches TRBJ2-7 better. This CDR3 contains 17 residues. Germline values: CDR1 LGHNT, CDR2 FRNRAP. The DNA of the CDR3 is TGTGCTAGTGGTTCCCCCGATTCCTACAGGGTAGGCTACGAGCAGTACTTC. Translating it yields CASGSPDSYRVGYEQYF.

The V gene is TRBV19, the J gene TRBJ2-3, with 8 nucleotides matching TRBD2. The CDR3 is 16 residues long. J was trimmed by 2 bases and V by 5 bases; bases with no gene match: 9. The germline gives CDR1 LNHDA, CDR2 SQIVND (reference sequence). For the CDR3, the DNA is TGTGCCAGTAGTGGGTCAGCGGGGGTGGTCACAGATACGCAGTATTTT. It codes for CASSGSAGVVTDTQYF.

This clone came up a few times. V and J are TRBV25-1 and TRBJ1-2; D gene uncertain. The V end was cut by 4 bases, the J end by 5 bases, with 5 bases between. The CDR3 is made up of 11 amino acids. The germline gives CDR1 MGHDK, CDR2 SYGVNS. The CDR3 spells CASSGSYGYTF. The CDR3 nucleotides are TGTGCCAGCAGTGGCAGTTATGGCTACACCTTC.

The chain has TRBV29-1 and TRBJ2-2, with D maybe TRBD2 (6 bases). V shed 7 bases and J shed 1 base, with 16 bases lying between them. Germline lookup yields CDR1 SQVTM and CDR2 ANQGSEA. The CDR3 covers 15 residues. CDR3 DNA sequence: TGCAGCGGTTCGACAGCGGGTATGAACACCGGGGAGCTGTTTTTT. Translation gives CSGSTAGMNTGELFF.

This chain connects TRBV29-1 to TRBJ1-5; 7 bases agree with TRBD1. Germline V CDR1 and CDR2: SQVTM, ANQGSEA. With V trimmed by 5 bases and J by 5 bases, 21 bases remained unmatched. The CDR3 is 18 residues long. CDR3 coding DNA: TGCAGCGTTTCGACAGGGAAGGAGTCGGAAGAGGTGGATCAGCCCCAGCATTTT. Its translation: CSVSTGKESEEVDQPQHF.

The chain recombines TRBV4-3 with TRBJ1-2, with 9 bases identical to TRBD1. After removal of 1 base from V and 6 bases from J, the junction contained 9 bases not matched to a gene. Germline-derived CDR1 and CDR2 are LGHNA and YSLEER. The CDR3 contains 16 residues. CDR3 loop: CASSQGRGDRVDGYTF. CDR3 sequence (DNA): TGCGCCAGCAGCCAAGGTAGAGGGGACAGGGTTGATGGCTACACCTTC.

The CDR3 reads CASSIGLEVRATDTQYF. For the CDR3, the DNA is TGTGCCAGTAGTATCGGGTTAGAGGTGAGAGCAACAGATACGCAGTATTTT. The V gene is TRBV19, the J gene TRBJ2-3; D is uncertain. V was trimmed by 3 bases and J by 3 bases, leaving 19 bases between them. The CDR3 runs 17 residues. CDR1 LNHDA and CDR2 SQIVND come from the germline V gene (reference sequence).

CDR3 loop: CASSFRTGGIGETQYF. The CDR3 DNA sequence: TGTGCCAGCAGCTTTAGGACAGGGGGCATCGGAGAGACCCAGTACTTC. The chain carries TRBV7-9 and TRBJ2-5, with 11 bases fitting TRBD1. V lost 3 bases to trimming and J lost 4 bases; unmatched junction nucleotides: 7. From germline, CDR1 is SEHNR and CDR2 FQNEAQ (reference sequence). CDR3 length: 16 amino acids.

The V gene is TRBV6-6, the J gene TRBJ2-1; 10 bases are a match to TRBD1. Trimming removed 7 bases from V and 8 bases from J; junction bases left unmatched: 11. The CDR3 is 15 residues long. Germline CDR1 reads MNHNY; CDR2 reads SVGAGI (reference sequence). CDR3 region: CASTHRDRGKDEQFF. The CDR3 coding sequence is TGTGCCAGCACCCACCGGGACAGGGGTAAGGATGAGCAGTTCTTC.

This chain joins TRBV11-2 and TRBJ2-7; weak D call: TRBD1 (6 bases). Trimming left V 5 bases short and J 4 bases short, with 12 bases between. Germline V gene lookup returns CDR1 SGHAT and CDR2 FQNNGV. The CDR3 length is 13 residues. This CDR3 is CASSIQGGYEQYF. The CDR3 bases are TGTGCCAGCAGCATACAGGGTGGGTACGAGCAGTACTTC.

As DNA, the CDR3 is TGTGCCAGCAGTGTTCCGTGGGGGGATTCGAGCAATCAGCCCCAGCATTTT. Amino acids: CASSVPWGDSSNQPQHF. This chain links TRBV6-1 with TRBJ1-5; D is possibly TRBD1 (5 bases). Trimming removed 4 bases from V and 1 base from J, with 17 bases in between. Germline V CDR1 and CDR2: MNHNS, SASEGT. The CDR3 runs 17 residues.

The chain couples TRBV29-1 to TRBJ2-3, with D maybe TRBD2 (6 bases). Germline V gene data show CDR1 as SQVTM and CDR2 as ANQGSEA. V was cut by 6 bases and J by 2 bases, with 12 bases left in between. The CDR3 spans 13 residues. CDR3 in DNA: TGCAGCGTCGCCGGGAGCTTCACAGATACGCAGTATTTT. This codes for CSVAGSFTDTQYF.

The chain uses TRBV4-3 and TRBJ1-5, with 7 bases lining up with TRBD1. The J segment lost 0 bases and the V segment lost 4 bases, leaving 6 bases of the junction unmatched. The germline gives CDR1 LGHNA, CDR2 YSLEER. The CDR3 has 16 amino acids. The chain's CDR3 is CASSLGQAHSNQPQHF. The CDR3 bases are TGCGCCAGCAGCCTCGGACAGGCGCATAGCAATCAGCCCCAGCATTTT.

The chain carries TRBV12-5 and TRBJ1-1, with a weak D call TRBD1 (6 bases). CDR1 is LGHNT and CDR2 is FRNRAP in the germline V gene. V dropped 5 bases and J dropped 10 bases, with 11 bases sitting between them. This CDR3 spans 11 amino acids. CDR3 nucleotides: TGTGCTAGTGGTCGTCAGGGGAGAGCTTTCTTT. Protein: CASGRQGRAFF.

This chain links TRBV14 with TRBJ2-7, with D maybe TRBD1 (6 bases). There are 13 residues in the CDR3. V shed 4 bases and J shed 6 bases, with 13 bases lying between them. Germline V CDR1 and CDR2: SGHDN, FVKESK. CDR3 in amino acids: CASSRGGVSEQYF. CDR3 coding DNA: TGTGCCAGCAGCCGAGGGGGAGTCTCCGAGCAGTACTTC.

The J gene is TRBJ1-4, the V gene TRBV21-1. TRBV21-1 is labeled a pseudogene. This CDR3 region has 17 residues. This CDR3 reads CASPGGGRSSTNEKLFF. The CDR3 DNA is TGTGCCAGCCCCGGGGGGGGCCGCAGTTCAACTAATGAAAAACTGTTTTTT.

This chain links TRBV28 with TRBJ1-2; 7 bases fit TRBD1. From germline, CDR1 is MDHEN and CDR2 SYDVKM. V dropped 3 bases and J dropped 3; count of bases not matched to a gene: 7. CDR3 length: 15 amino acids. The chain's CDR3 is CASSFLFQGDYGYTF. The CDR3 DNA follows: TGTGCCAGCAGTTTTCTTTTTCAGGGGGACTATGGCTACACCTTC.

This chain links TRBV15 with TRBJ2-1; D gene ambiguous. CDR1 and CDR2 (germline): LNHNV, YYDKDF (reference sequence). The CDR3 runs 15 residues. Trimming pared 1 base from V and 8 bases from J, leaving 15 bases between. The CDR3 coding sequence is TGTGCCACCAGCAGAGCTCCCTCAGAGGCCGATGAGCAGTTCTTC. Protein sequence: CATSRAPSEADEQFF.

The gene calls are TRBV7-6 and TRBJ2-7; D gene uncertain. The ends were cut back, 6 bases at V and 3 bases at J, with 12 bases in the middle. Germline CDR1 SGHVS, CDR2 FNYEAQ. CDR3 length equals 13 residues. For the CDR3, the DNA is TGTGCCAGCAGTCCCGGTCCAATCTACGAGCAGTACTTC. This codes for CASSPGPIYEQYF. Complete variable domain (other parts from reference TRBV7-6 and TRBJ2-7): GAGVSQSPRYKVTKRGQDVALRCDPISGHVSLYWYRQALGQGPEFLTYFNYEAQQDKSGLPNDRFSAERPEGSISTLTIQRTEQRDSAMYRCASSPGPIYEQYFGPGTRLTVT.

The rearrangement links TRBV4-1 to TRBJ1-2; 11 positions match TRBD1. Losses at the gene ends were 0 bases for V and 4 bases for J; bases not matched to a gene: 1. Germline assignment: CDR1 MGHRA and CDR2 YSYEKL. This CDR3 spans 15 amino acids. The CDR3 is CASSQEGQGGYGYTF. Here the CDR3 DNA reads TGCGCCAGCAGCCAAGAGGGACAGGGGGGCTATGGCTACACCTTC.

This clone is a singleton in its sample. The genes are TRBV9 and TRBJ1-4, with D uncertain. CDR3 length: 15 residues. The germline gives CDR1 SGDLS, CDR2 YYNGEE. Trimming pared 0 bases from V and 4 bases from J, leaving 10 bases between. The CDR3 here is CASSVGPRINEKLFF. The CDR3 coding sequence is TGTGCCAGCAGCGTAGGTCCCAGGATTAATGAAAAACTGTTTTTT. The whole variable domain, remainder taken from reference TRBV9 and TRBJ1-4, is DSGVTQTPKHLITATGQRVTLRCSPRSGDLSVYWYQQSLDQGLQFLIQYYNGEERAKGNILERFSAQQFPDLHSELNLSSLELGDSALYFCASSVGPRINEKLFFGSGTQLSVL.